This T cell receptor (beta chain) was recovered during a study of blood T cells in healthy people across ages. This clonotype came up a few times. Each sample yielded at least 6 micrograms of PBMC total RNA. The use of a sample-barcoded 5' primer and a J-beta primer mix characterized a second PCR of roughly 6 to 11 cycles. TCRdb analysed the 5' RACE reads with MiXCR anew, one entry per CDR3 protein. Among 850,000 to 1,300,000 distinct CDR3 sequences listed, more than 40% were seen once. The germline gives CDR1 ENHRY, CDR2 SYGVKD. The CDR3 totals 12 residues. V dropped 6 bases and J dropped 5 bases, with 11 bases sitting between them.

The source is an older woman in good health. The V and J genes are TRBV10-3 and TRBJ2-7; possible D gene TRBD2, 6 bases. The sequenced material came from blood. CDR3 residues: CAISPGGDEQYF. DNA for the CDR3: TGTGCCATCAGCCCGGGCGGGGACGAGCAGTACTTC.